The T cell receptor (beta chain) under discussion was sequenced for a study of pediatric ulcerative colitis. Sequencing depth was up to 500,000 reads per sample. The protocol was immunoSEQ multiplex PCR, while the TCRdb copy is restricted to in-frame clones and leaves out a portion. Among 30,000 to 45,000 clones listed, roughly 83% were seen once. The TCR comes from a girl under 18 with moderate ulcerative colitis. The sequencing input was blood.

The CDR3 bases are TGTGCCAGCAGCTTAAACGGGGGGACTGAAGCTTTCTTT. This sequence encodes CASSLNGGTEAFF. The V and J genes are TRBV7-9 and TRBJ1-1; D may be TRBD1 (5 bases). Per the germline V gene, CDR1 is SEHNR and CDR2 is FQNEAQ (reference sequence). V was trimmed by 2 bases and J by 5 bases, leaving 9 bases between them. The CDR3 spans 13 residues.